The sequence of this T cell receptor (beta chain) was determined in a study of beta chain features in type 1 diabetes. Study-wide context: The samples had roughly 110 million sorted cells examined in all.

This clone was picked up one time. Its target is not known. CDR1 and CDR2 from the germline V gene are MNHEY and SVGAGI. The germline V and J ends were trimmed by 2 bases and 0 bases, with 11 bases remaining between them. There are 16 residues in the CDR3. General study findings and limits: Moderate yet significant TCRB CDR3 shortening was seen in Type 1 diabetes patients in all four CD4+ subsets.

Sequenced material consisted of expressed TCRB transcripts (all of the isolated RNA was reverse transcribed). Only in-frame clones appear in the TCRdb table, and some are missing; sequencing was by immunoSEQ multiplex PCR. The sample holds approximately 16,000 clones, roughly 72% seen once. The chain combines TRBV6-5 with TRBJ1-3, with D unclear. The sample comprised stem cell memory CD4+ T cells from blood. The receptor was isolated from a man in his thirties or forties with type 1 diabetes. Here the CDR3 reads CASSYRWAVSGNTIYF. The DNA of the CDR3 is TGTGCCAGCAGTTACCGGTGGGCAGTCTCTGGAAACACCATATATTTT.